This section outlines one T cell receptor beta chain sequence together with its context. Its antigen is unknown. This CDR3 comprises 15 residues. Germline trimming cut 4 bases from V and 5 bases from J; bases unmatched to any gene: 12. CDR1 and CDR2 (germline): SGHRS, YFSETQ. The data were taken from a study of CD4+ T cells in melanoma. Study-wide results and limits: CD8+ T cell, macrophage and B cell function reportedly correlated with neoantigen-specific CD4+ T cells.

The protocol was immunoSEQ multiplex PCR, while the TCRdb copy is restricted to in-frame clones and leaves out a portion. Of some 110,000 clones listed, roughly 90% are singletons. The rearrangement uses TRBV5-1 and TRBJ2-7; 7 positions match TRBD2. The clonotype was recovered from a human donor with melanoma. The sequencing input was peripheral blood. Written as DNA, the CDR3 is TGCGCCAGCAGCCTGGCTCGCGGGAGTTATAACGAGCAGTACTTC. Translation: CASSLARGSYNEQYF. The whole variable domain, filled in from reference TRBV5-1 and TRBJ2-7, reads KAGVTQTPRYLIKTRGQQVTLSCSPISGHRSVSWYQQTPGQGLQFLFEYFSETQRNKGNFPGRFSGRQFSNSRSEMNVSTLELGDSALYLCASSLARGSYNEQYFGPGTRLTVT.